This entry is about one T cell receptor (beta chain). Its cognate antigen is unknown. This specimen comes from a study of cytomegalovirus exposure and HLA in healthy donors. Study-level findings and limits: The study labeled about 160 TCR beta chains cytomegalovirus-associated. It was likely that a cluster of highly shared sequence variants was a sequencing artifact. Follow-up analysis later connected one missense variant in DCLRE1C with trimming of TCR beta V- and J-genes.

Regarding donors, all were healthy bone marrow donors. The PCR had 60 Vbeta and 13 Jbeta primers. Generated by immunoSEQ multiplex PCR, the TCRdb table keeps only in-frame clones and is missing some. The table lists roughly 100,000 clones, 76% of them singletons. CDR1 and CDR2 (germline): SGHDN, FVKESK. The CDR3 is made up of 16 amino acids. The V end was cut by 5 bases, the J end by 5 bases, with 18 bases between. This clonotype was sampled from a man in his forties or fifties in good health and CMV-seropositive. Sequenced: PBMCs. The chain carries TRBV14 and TRBJ2-2; a weak D match, TRBD2 (5 bases). The CDR3 bases are TGTGCCAGCAGCGTTAGGCCGGCGGGTATTACCGGGGAGCTGTTTTTT. Protein product: CASSVRPAGITGELFF.